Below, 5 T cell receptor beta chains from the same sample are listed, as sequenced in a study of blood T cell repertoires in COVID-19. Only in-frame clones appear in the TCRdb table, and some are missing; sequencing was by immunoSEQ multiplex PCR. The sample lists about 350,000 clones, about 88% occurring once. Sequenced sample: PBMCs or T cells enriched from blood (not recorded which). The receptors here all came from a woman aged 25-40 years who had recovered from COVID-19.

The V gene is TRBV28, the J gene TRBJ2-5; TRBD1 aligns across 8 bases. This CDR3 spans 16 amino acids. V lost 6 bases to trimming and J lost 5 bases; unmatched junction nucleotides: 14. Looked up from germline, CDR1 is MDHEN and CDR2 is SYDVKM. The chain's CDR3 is CASSRVDRGFSETQYF. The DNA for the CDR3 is TGTGCCAGCAGCCGGGTAGACAGGGGATTTTCCGAGACCCAGTACTTC.

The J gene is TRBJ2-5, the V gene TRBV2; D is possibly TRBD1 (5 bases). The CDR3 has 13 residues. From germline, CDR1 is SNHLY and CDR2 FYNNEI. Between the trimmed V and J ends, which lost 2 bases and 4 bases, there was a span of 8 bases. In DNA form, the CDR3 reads TGTGCCAGCAGTGAACAGGGTCGAGAGACCCAGTACTTC. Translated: CASSEQGRETQYF.

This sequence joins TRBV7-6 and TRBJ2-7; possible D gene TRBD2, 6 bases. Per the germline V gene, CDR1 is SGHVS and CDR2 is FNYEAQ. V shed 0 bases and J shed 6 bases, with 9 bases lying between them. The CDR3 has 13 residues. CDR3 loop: CASSLAVGGEQYF. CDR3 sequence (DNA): TGTGCCAGCAGCTTAGCGGTCGGGGGCGAGCAGTACTTC.

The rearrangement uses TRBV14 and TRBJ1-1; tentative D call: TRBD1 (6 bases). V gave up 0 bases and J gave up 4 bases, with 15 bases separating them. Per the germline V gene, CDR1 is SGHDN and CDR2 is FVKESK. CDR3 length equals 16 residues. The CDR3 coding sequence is TGTGCCAGCAGCCAAGATTTCGGGGGGCCTAGCACTGAAGCTTTCTTT. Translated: CASSQDFGGPSTEAFF.

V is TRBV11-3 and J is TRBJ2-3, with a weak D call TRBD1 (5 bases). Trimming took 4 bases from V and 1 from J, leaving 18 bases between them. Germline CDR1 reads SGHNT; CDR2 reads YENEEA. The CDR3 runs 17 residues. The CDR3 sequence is CASSSLQVLRRTDTQYF. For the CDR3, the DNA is TGTGCCAGCAGCTCCTTACAGGTACTCCGACGCACAGATACGCAGTATTTT.